This T cell receptor beta chain was recorded in a study of cytomegalovirus exposure and HLA in healthy donors. PCR was performed using 60 Vbeta and 13 Jbeta primers. Clones were sequenced by immunoSEQ multiplex PCR, and TCRdb holds only the in-frame ones, with some missing. Seen here are some 140,000 clones, approximately 73% observed once, and the top ten hold 1.3%. This clone was counted only a few times. The length of the CDR3 is 14 residues. Trimming shortened V by 9 bases and J by 7 bases, and 18 bases separated the two germline ends. Germline V gene lookup returns CDR1 SNHLY and CDR2 FYNNEI. This receptor was obtained from a woman aged 40 to 50 in good health and CMV-seronegative. This chain joins TRBV2 and TRBJ1-4, with TRBD1 as a possible D gene (6 bases). Material: PBMCs. CDR3 region: CASGDFVDSEKLFF. The DNA for the CDR3 is TGTGCCAGTGGAGATTTTGTGGACAGTGAAAAACTGTTTTTT.